Presented here are 18 T cell receptor beta chains from one specimen sequenced in a study of T cells after somatic rescue of genetic block. TCRdb's table, derived via immunoSEQ multiplex PCR, lists solely in-frame clones and lacks some. Altogether approximately 78,000 clones are present, roughly 88% being singletons, with the ten largest covering roughly 2.8%. Material for sequencing was peripheral blood mononuclear cells (PBMCs). The source of these receptors is a man between 25 and 39 years old.

CDR3 protein: CASSQEERGNTDTQYF. CDR3 DNA sequence: TGCGCCAGCAGCCAAGAAGAGCGGGGGAACACAGATACGCAGTATTTT. The chain joins TRBV4-1 to TRBJ2-3; 8 nucleotides match TRBD2. The CDR3 spans 16 residues. V trimming: 0 bases; J trimming: 2 bases; junction bases outside the gene matches: 4. Germline values: CDR1 MGHRA, CDR2 YSYEKL.

This clone was counted a single time. The J gene is TRBJ2-1, the V gene TRBV4-3, with D perhaps matching TRBD1 (6 bases). The CDR3 sequence is 15 residues long. V lost 4 bases to trimming and J lost 6 bases, with 16 bases between them. Germline V gives CDR1 LGHNA, CDR2 YSLEER. The CDR3 sequence: CASSPQGGRANEQFF. In nucleotides, the CDR3 is TGCGCCAGCAGCCCCCAAGGGGGACGGGCCAATGAGCAGTTCTTC.

Only one count was recorded for this clone. The chain couples TRBV11-2 to TRBJ2-7; 7 bases align to TRBD1. The CDR3 is 14 residues long. Germline V lookup: CDR1 SGHAT, CDR2 FQNNGV. The V gene end was trimmed by 1 base and the J gene end by 6 bases; junction bases not matched to a gene: 6. The chain's CDR3 is CASSLGTGPLEQYF. The CDR3 nucleotides read TGTGCCAGCAGCTTAGGGACAGGACCTCTCGAGCAGTACTTC. The entire variable domain, with the rest obtained from reference TRBV11-2 and TRBJ2-7, is as follows: EAGVAQSPRYKIIEKRQSVAFWCNPISGHATLYWYQQILGQGPKLLIQFQNNGVVDDSQLPKDRFSAERLKGVDSTLKIQPAKLEDSAVYLCASSLGTGPLEQYFGPGTRLTVT.

The chain has TRBV18 and TRBJ2-2; 9 positions agree with TRBD1. Unmatched junction bases numbered 6, after V lost 5 bases and J lost 5 bases. The CDR3 spans 15 residues. Germline V gives CDR1 KGHSH, CDR2 LQKENI. The chain's CDR3 is CASSTGQGRTGELFF. CDR3 DNA: TGTGCCAGCTCAACCGGACAGGGGCGGACCGGGGAGCTGTTTTTT.

The chain links TRBV2 to TRBJ2-3; D is ambiguous. Germline CDR1 reads SNHLY; CDR2 reads FYNNEI. With 6 bases removed from V and 4 bases from J, the gap between germline ends came to 5 bases. The CDR3 sequence is 11 residues long. CDR3 loop: CASRESDTQYF. CDR3 bases: TGTGCCAGCAGGGAGTCAGATACGCAGTATTTT.

This clone appeared a few times. The chain carries TRBV10-3 and TRBJ2-1; 12 nucleotides match TRBD2. This CDR3 is 15 amino acids long. Germline CDR1 and CDR2: ENHRY and SYGVKD. With 6 bases clipped from V and 5 bases from J, the junction kept 5 bases outside the gene matches. CDR3 sequence reads: CAISERLAGDNEQFF. In DNA, the CDR3 is TGTGCCATCAGCGAGCGACTAGCGGGAGACAATGAGCAGTTCTTC.

Note on this clone: Germline is not matched at one junction end, which may reflect a read error. The chain has TRBV7-7 and TRBJ1-4; D remains ambiguous. Per the germline V gene, CDR1 is SSHAT and CDR2 is FNYEAQ (reference sequence). The CDR3 runs to 15 residues. The CDR3 region has the DNA TGTGCTAGCAGCTTAGCGCTGGGGAGGGATGAAAAACTGTTTTTT. It codes for CASSLALGRDEKLFF.

The chain carries TRBV14 and TRBJ1-1; no reliable D call. The CDR3 extends over 13 amino acids. The V gene's germline CDR1 is SGHDN and CDR2 FVKESK. With 4 bases removed from V and 5 bases from J, the gap between germline ends came to 11 bases. CDR3 sequence: CASSLESRTEAFF. DNA for the CDR3: TGTGCCAGCAGCCTGGAAAGTAGGACTGAAGCTTTCTTT.

The chain is built from TRBV11-2 and TRBJ1-6, with unresolved D. This CDR3 spans 17 amino acids. Germline CDR1 is SGHAT and CDR2 is FQNNGV. V lost 0 bases and J lost 4, with 13 bases in between. The CDR3 sequence: CASSLDLSQKYNSPLHF. CDR3 coding DNA: TGTGCCAGCAGCTTAGATCTGTCACAGAAGTATAATTCACCCCTCCACTTT. Together with reference TRBV11-2 and TRBJ1-6, the CDR3 gives the full variable domain: EAGVAQSPRYKIIEKRQSVAFWCNPISGHATLYWYQQILGQGPKLLIQFQNNGVVDDSQLPKDRFSAERLKGVDSTLKIQPAKLEDSAVYLCASSLDLSQKYNSPLHFGNGTRLTVT.

CDR3 DNA: TGCGCCAGCAGCCCCGAGACGGGGAGGGGAACTGAAGCTTTCTTT. This gives the protein CASSPETGRGTEAFF. The V gene is TRBV5-1, the J gene TRBJ1-1; D is perhaps TRBD1 (5 bases). Between the trimmed V and J ends, which lost 4 bases and 5 bases, there was a span of 18 bases. Germline assignment: CDR1 SGHRS and CDR2 YFSETQ. This CDR3 contains 15 residues.

The chain recombines TRBV6-5 with TRBJ2-7; TRBD1 matches 9 bases. The V segment lost 6 bases and the J segment 0 bases; nucleotides outside the gene matches: 3. CDR3 length: 14 amino acids. CDR1 is MNHEY, CDR2 SVGAGI, per germline. DNA of the CDR3: TGTGCCAGCAGGAAGGGACAGGGCTCCTACGAGCAGTACTTC. Encoded protein: CASRKGQGSYEQYF.

The CDR3 DNA follows: TGTGCCTGGAGCCCAACGATCCGGGAGGGCTATGGCTACACCTTC. Translated, it gives CAWSPTIREGYGYTF. This chain joins TRBV30 and TRBJ1-2; no firm D call. CDR3 size: 15 residues. The V end lost 3 bases, the J end lost 4 bases, and 18 bases lay between the germline ends. Per the germline V gene, CDR1 is GTSNPN and CDR2 is SVGIG (reference sequence).

J is TRBJ2-7 and V is TRBV11-2; weak D call: TRBD2 (5 bases). The germline V and J ends were trimmed by 1 base and 0 bases, with 13 bases remaining between them. Germline assignment: CDR1 SGHAT and CDR2 FQNNGV. The CDR3 totals 16 residues. The CDR3 DNA reads TGTGCCAGCAGCTTAGTTCCGGACTGGAGCTCCTACGAGCAGTACTTC. Translating it yields CASSLVPDWSSYEQYF. Complete variable domain (other parts from reference TRBV11-2 and TRBJ2-7): EAGVAQSPRYKIIEKRQSVAFWCNPISGHATLYWYQQILGQGPKLLIQFQNNGVVDDSQLPKDRFSAERLKGVDSTLKIQPAKLEDSAVYLCASSLVPDWSSYEQYFGPGTRLTVT.

This clone showed up just once. This chain uses TRBV7-7 with TRBJ1-5; D uncertain. V lost 5 bases to trimming and J lost 0 bases, with 5 bases between them. The CDR3 is made up of 13 amino acids. CDR1 is SSHAT, CDR2 FNYEAQ, per germline (reference sequence). CDR3 coding DNA: TGTGCCAGCAGCCAGGATAGCAATCAGCCCCAGCATTTT. Protein: CASSQDSNQPQHF.

This sequence joins TRBV28 and TRBJ2-2; D ambiguous. Germline V gene sequence: CDR1 MDHEN, CDR2 SYDVKM. Trimming pared 3 bases from V and 6 bases from J, leaving 5 bases between. The CDR3 covers 12 residues. CDR3 region: CASSFIAGELFF. The CDR3 DNA is TGTGCCAGCAGTTTTATCGCCGGGGAGCTGTTTTTT.

The gene calls are TRBV10-3 and TRBJ1-1; 7 bases align to TRBD1. The CDR3 sequence is 14 residues long. Germline CDR1 ENHRY, CDR2 SYGVKD. With 7 bases clipped from V and 1 base from J, the junction kept 6 bases outside the gene matches. The CDR3 DNA sequence: TGTGCCATCAAAGCCGGGACAGAGAACACTGAAGCTTTCTTT. Its translation is CAIKAGTENTEAFF.

V is TRBV4-2 and J is TRBJ1-2, with D possibly TRBD1 on 6 matching bases. Looked up from germline, CDR1 is LGHNA and CDR2 is YNFKEQ. The CDR3 is 18 amino acids. With 4 bases removed from V and 0 bases from J, the gap between germline ends came to 21 bases. The CDR3 loop reads CASSRTGTPSLANYGYTF. Written as DNA, the CDR3 is TGTGCCAGCAGCCGAACCGGGACACCATCTTTAGCTAACTATGGCTACACCTTC.

As regards this clone: The sample holds other DNA sequences that translate to the same CDR3. The CDR3 reads CASSGGADTQYF. The CDR3 DNA reads TGTGCCAGCAGCGGGGGGGCAGATACGCAGTATTTT. The chain couples TRBV9 to TRBJ2-3, with D perhaps matching TRBD2 (6 bases). The CDR3 is 12 residues long. V was trimmed by 3 bases and J by 4 bases, leaving 6 bases between them. Per germline, CDR1 SGDLS and CDR2 YYNGEE.